These 3 T cell receptor beta chains were all obtained from the same sample, sequenced in a study of Ad26.COV2.S vaccination and SARS-CoV-2 variants. Treatment noted: about 20 received Ad26.COV2.S at low or high dose, single or two shots; 5 received placebo; per-sample allocation not given. Specimens were obtained on day 63 following the first vaccine or placebo injection. This table comes from immunoSEQ multiplex PCR, and its TCRdb copy is limited to in-frame clones, with some not included. The sample holds hundreds of thousands of clones, 80% to 90% seen once. Sequencing was performed on peripheral blood, taken in a trial of Ad26.COV2.S vaccine versus placebo. These receptor sequences come from a person aged 18-60 years who received the Ad26.COV2.S COVID-19 vaccine or a placebo.

The table lists this clone with a few counts. The CDR3 spells CASSLNYVEGSHEQFF. For the CDR3, the DNA is TGCGCCAGCAGCTTGAATTACGTGGAGGGGAGCCATGAGCAGTTCTTC. J is TRBJ2-1 and V is TRBV5-1, with D possibly being TRBD2 (6 bases). This CDR3 contains 16 residues. The germline V gene has CDR1 SGHRS and CDR2 YFSETQ. Trimming stripped 1 base from V and 8 bases from J, with 19 bases between.

This clone occurred once. The chain recombines TRBV19 with TRBJ1-2, with unresolved D. Trimming removed 6 bases at V and 0 bases at J, with 11 bases between. Germline CDR1 and CDR2: LNHDA and SQIVND (reference sequence). The CDR3 consists of 14 residues. CDR3 bases: TGTGCCAGTAGGGAGGGAGAGGCTAACTATGGCTACACCTTC. Translation gives CASREGEANYGYTF.

The rearrangement uses TRBV14 and TRBJ2-1; no firm D call. Germline CDR1 and CDR2: SGHDN and FVKESK. V was clipped by 0 bases and J by 7 bases, with 7 bases between them. This CDR3 contains 13 residues. The CDR3 DNA is TGTGCCAGCAGCCAAGATCTGTGGAATGAGCAGTTCTTC. It is translated as CASSQDLWNEQFF.